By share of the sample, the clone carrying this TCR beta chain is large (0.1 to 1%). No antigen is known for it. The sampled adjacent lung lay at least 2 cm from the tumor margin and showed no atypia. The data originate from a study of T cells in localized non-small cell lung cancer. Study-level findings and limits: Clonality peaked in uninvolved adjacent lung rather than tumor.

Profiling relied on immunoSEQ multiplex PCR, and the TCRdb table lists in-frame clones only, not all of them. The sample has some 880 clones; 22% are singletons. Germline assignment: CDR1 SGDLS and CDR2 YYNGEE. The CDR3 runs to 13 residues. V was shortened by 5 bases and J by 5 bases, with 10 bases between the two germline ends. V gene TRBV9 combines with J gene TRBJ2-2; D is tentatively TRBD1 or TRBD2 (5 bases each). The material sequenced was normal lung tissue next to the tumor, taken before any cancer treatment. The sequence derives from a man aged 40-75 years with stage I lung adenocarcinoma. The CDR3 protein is CASRVWGTGELFF. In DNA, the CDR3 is TGTGCCAGCAGGGTATGGGGGACCGGGGAGCTGTTTTTT. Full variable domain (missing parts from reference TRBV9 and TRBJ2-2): DSGVTQTPKHLITATGQRVTLRCSPRSGDLSVYWYQQSLDQGLQFLIQYYNGEERAKGNILERFSAQQFPDLHSELNLSSLELGDSALYFCASRVWGTGELFFGEGSRLTVL.